Each of the 23 T cell receptor beta chains below was sequenced from the same sample in a study of blood T cell repertoires in COVID-19. Clones were sequenced by immunoSEQ multiplex PCR, and TCRdb holds only the in-frame ones, with some missing. This sample has fewer than 100,000 clones; about four fifths occur once, and the top ten carry around 24%. Sample: peripheral blood. Receptors originate from a man between 65 and 80 years old with acute or convalescent COVID-19.

V is TRBV11-2 and J is TRBJ2-1; D remains ambiguous. The germline V gene encodes CDR1 SGHAT and CDR2 FQNNGV. V gave up 3 bases and J gave up 5 bases, with 8 bases separating them. The CDR3 is 13 residues long. The CDR3 bases are TGTGCCAGCAGCTTCAACAGAGACAATGAGCAGTTCTTC. Encoded protein: CASSFNRDNEQFF.

This clone was seen more than once but under ten times. This chain uses TRBV6-5 with TRBJ2-1, with D maybe TRBD2 (5 bases). The CDR3 length is 14 residues. V was trimmed by 3 bases and J by 10 bases, leaving 16 bases between them. Germline V gives CDR1 MNHEY, CDR2 SVGAGI. DNA for the CDR3: TGTGCCAGCAGTTATGGGGAGACGATGGGGGAGCAGTTCTTC. It is translated as CASSYGETMGEQFF.

The chain links TRBV28 to TRBJ1-2, with a possible D match to TRBD1 (6 bases). The V and J ends lost 6 bases and 3 bases respectively, with 11 bases between them. Germline V gene sequence: CDR1 MDHEN, CDR2 SYDVKM. CDR3 length: 13 amino acids. In DNA form, the CDR3 reads TGTGCCAGCAGACCCCCAGGGGACTATGGCTACACCTTC. This encodes CASRPPGDYGYTF.

The chain couples TRBV7-8 to TRBJ1-2; the D is unclear. V was clipped by 5 bases and J by 3 bases, with 16 bases between them. Germline CDR1 is SGHVS and CDR2 is FQNEAQ. The length of the CDR3 is 15 residues. In DNA, the CDR3 is TGTGCCAGCAGCCCGAGGTACGGGGAATACTATGGCTACACCTTC. Translation gives CASSPRYGEYYGYTF.

The chain joins TRBV15 to TRBJ1-5, with 12 bases identical to TRBD1. Trimming at V came to 4 bases and at J to 5 bases, leaving 6 bases not matched to a gene. Per the germline V gene, CDR1 is LNHNV and CDR2 is YYDKDF (reference sequence). This CDR3 contains 16 residues. CDR3 nucleotides: TGTGCCACCAGCAACAGGGACAGGGGGCGCGATCAGCCCCAGCATTTT. It translates to CATSNRDRGRDQPQHF.

The CDR3 sequence: CASLTGTGTLQYF. The CDR3 nucleotides read TGTGCCAGCCTGACCGGGACAGGGACCCTTCAGTATTTT. The chain employs TRBV6-6 and TRBJ2-3; the match to TRBD1 covers 9 bases. Germline lookup yields CDR1 MNHNY and CDR2 SVGAGI (reference sequence). The CDR3 is made up of 13 amino acids. J was trimmed by 12 bases and V by 8 bases; bases with no gene match: 12.

This clone came up a few times. V usage is TRBV18 and J usage is TRBJ1-1; D is uncertain. CDR1 is KGHSH and CDR2 is LQKENI in the germline V gene. Trimming removed 2 bases from V and 7 bases from J, with 8 bases in between. The CDR3 runs 12 residues. CDR3 region: CASSPTVREAFF. As DNA, the CDR3 is TGTGCCAGCTCACCAACCGTGCGTGAAGCTTTCTTT. The full variable domain, in which reference TRBV18 and TRBJ1-1 provide the parts outside the CDR3, is NAGVMQNPRHLVRRRGQEARLRCSPMKGHSHVYWYRQLPEEGLKFMVYLQKENIIDESGMPKERFSAEFPKEGPSILRIQQVVRGDSAAYFCASSPTVREAFFGQGTRLTVV.

This clone has more than one count but fewer than ten. The V call is TRBV30, the J call TRBJ2-3; 8 bases are a match to TRBD1. This CDR3 region has 14 residues. With 3 bases clipped from V and 5 bases from J, the junction kept 7 bases outside the gene matches. CDR1 GTSNPN and CDR2 SVGIG come from the germline V gene (reference sequence). The CDR3 region is CAWSWGGQGDTQYF. The CDR3 DNA reads TGTGCCTGGAGCTGGGGAGGACAGGGAGATACGCAGTATTTT. The variable domain in full, completed from reference TRBV30 and TRBJ2-3, reads SQTIHQWPATLVQPVGSPLSLECTVEGTSNPNLYWYRQAAGRGLQLLFYSVGIGQISSEVPQNLSASRPQDRQFILSSKKLLLSDSGFYLCAWSWGGQGDTQYFGPGTRLTVL.

V and J are TRBV11-2 and TRBJ1-2; D not resolved. Germline loops: CDR1 SGHAT, CDR2 FQNNGV. This CDR3 is built from 14 residues. Trimming pared 0 bases from V and 2 bases from J, leaving 7 bases between. The CDR3 protein is CASSLDRTNYGYTF. CDR3 nucleotides: TGTGCCAGCAGCTTAGACAGAACCAACTATGGCTACACCTTC. Full variable domain (remainder filled in from reference TRBV11-2 and TRBJ1-2): EAGVAQSPRYKIIEKRQSVAFWCNPISGHATLYWYQQILGQGPKLLIQFQNNGVVDDSQLPKDRFSAERLKGVDSTLKIQPAKLEDSAVYLCASSLDRTNYGYTFGSGTRLTVV.

Only a few counts were recorded for this clone. This chain joins TRBV24-1 and TRBJ2-3; D is undetermined. V dropped 3 bases and J dropped 4 bases, with 10 bases sitting between them. The CDR3 spans 14 residues. Germline V gene sequence: CDR1 KGHDR, CDR2 SFDVKD. Here the CDR3 reads CATSDPSLADTQYF. The CDR3 nucleotides are TGTGCCACCAGTGATCCCAGTCTAGCAGATACGCAGTATTTT.

There are many counts of this clone. V gene TRBV19 combines with J gene TRBJ2-3, with a tentative D call TRBD2 (6 bases). V lost 3 bases and J lost 0, with 13 bases in between. The CDR3 length is 16 residues. Germline V gives CDR1 LNHDA, CDR2 SQIVND (reference sequence). The chain's CDR3 is CASSIGWGTSTDTQYF. CDR3 DNA sequence: TGTGCCAGTAGTATTGGTTGGGGGACTAGCACAGATACGCAGTATTTT.

The sample holds one count of this clone. CDR3 region: CAWISYLRGQGSYGYTF. Written as DNA, the CDR3 is TGTGCCTGGATTTCCTATCTCCGGGGACAGGGGAGCTATGGCTACACCTTC. The chain joins TRBV30 to TRBJ1-2; 10 bases align to TRBD1. Germline CDR1 GTSNPN, CDR2 SVGIG (reference sequence). V shed 4 bases and J 4 bases; nucleotides not matched to a gene: 15. The CDR3 is 17 amino acids.

V and J are TRBV19 and TRBJ1-5; TRBD1 is a possible D gene (5 bases). Germline V gene sequence: CDR1 LNHDA, CDR2 SQIVND (reference sequence). The CDR3 covers 14 residues. The germline V and J ends were trimmed by 7 bases and 7 bases, with 17 bases remaining between them. This CDR3 reads CASTPGGVGQPQHF. DNA for the CDR3: TGTGCCAGTACCCCGGGGGGGGTTGGCCAGCCCCAGCATTTT.

The V gene is TRBV14, the J gene TRBJ2-7, with D tentatively TRBD2 (5 bases). This CDR3 contains 17 residues. The V and J ends lost 1 base and 1 base respectively, with 17 bases between them. From germline, CDR1 is SGHDN and CDR2 FVKESK. Here the CDR3 DNA reads TGTGCCAGCAGCCAAGTATCACCGGACTCTTTTTCCTACGAGCAGTACTTC. It specifies CASSQVSPDSFSYEQYF.

This chain joins TRBV11-3 and TRBJ2-1; TRBD2 aligns across 14 bases. Germline V gives CDR1 SGHNT, CDR2 YENEEA. V shed 5 bases and J 7 bases; nucleotides not matched to a gene: 4. The CDR3 is 15 residues long. This chain's CDR3 is CASSLRTSGRNEQFF. DNA for the CDR3: TGTGCCAGCAGCCTGCGGACTAGCGGGAGGAATGAGCAGTTCTTC. Filled out from reference TRBV11-3 and TRBJ2-1, the complete variable domain reads EAGVVQSPRYKIIEKKQPVAFWCNPISGHNTLYWYLQNLGQGPELLIRYENEEAVDDSQLPKDRFSAERLKGVDSTLKIQPAELGDSAVYLCASSLRTSGRNEQFFGPGTRLTVL.

Only one count was recorded for this clone. The rearrangement uses TRBV7-2 and TRBJ2-3, with D perhaps TRBD2 (5 bases). Germline values: CDR1 SGHTA, CDR2 FQGNSA. The CDR3 contains 14 residues. Trimming left V 3 bases short and J 3 bases short, with 10 bases between. The CDR3 region has the DNA TGTGCCAGCAGCTTTAGCGAGTTAACAGATACGCAGTATTTT. This codes for CASSFSELTDTQYF.

The V and J genes are TRBV27 and TRBJ1-1; maybe TRBD1 (6 bases). The germline V gene has CDR1 MNHEY and CDR2 SMNVEV (reference sequence). CDR3 length: 15 residues. V dropped 2 bases and J dropped 4 bases, with 14 bases sitting between them. CDR3 DNA sequence: TGTGCCAGCAGTTTAACCCAGGGGATCGCCACTGAAGCTTTCTTT. Protein product: CASSLTQGIATEAFF.

CDR3 in DNA: TGTGCCAGCAGTGATAGCCAAACCTACGAGCAGTACTTC. This gives the protein CASSDSQTYEQYF. The rearrangement uses TRBV12-3 or TRBV12-4 and TRBJ2-7; D remains unclear. V was cut by 5 bases and J by 2 bases, with 10 bases left in between. This CDR3 region has 13 residues.

This chain joins TRBV30 and TRBJ1-4; D perhaps matches TRBD1 (5 bases). The V end lost 1 base, the J end lost 3 bases, and 12 bases lay between the germline ends. This CDR3 comprises 15 residues. The germline gives CDR1 GTSNPN, CDR2 SVGIG (reference sequence). As DNA, the CDR3 is TGTGCCTGGAGTGGTAGGGGATCGGCTAATGAAAAACTGTTTTTT. Translation gives CAWSGRGSANEKLFF.

This clone was seen only once. This rearrangement joins TRBV4-1 to TRBJ2-2; 8 nucleotides match TRBD1. This CDR3 has 17 residues. Unmatched junction bases numbered 6, after V lost 0 bases and J lost 3 bases. CDR1 and CDR2 from the germline V gene are MGHRA and YSYEKL. In DNA form, the CDR3 reads TGCGCCAGCAGCCAAGATCCGGGACAGGCTTACACCGGGGAGCTGTTTTTT. Residues: CASSQDPGQAYTGELFF.

CDR3 coding DNA: TGTGCCTGGAGCCGGAACAGGGTACGGCGAGAGACCCAGTACTTC. Amino acids: CAWSRNRVRRETQYF. The J gene is TRBJ2-5, the V gene TRBV30, with D possibly being TRBD1 (6 bases). V was shortened by 3 bases and J by 4 bases, with 18 bases between the two germline ends. The length of the CDR3 is 15 residues. Germline V gene sequence: CDR1 GTSNPN, CDR2 SVGIG (reference sequence).

The rearrangement uses TRBV2 and TRBJ1-5, with D unresolved. The ends were cut back, 2 bases at V and 0 bases at J, with 5 bases in the middle. The length of the CDR3 is 14 residues. CDR1 is SNHLY, CDR2 FYNNEI, per germline. CDR3 loop: CASSEQFSNQPQHF. CDR3 nucleotide sequence: TGTGCCAGCAGTGAACAGTTTAGCAATCAGCCCCAGCATTTT. The whole variable domain, filled in from reference TRBV2 and TRBJ1-5, reads EPEVTQTPSHQVTQMGQEVILRCVPISNHLYFYWYRQILGQKVEFLVSFYNNEISEKSEIFDDQFSVERPDGSNFTLKIRSTKLEDSAMYFCASSEQFSNQPQHFGDGTRLSIL.

The chain uses TRBV29-1 and TRBJ2-5, with D possibly being TRBD2 (5 bases). V was pared by 3 bases and J by 5 bases, with 13 bases between. The CDR3 runs 13 residues. Germline V gives CDR1 SQVTM, CDR2 ANQGSEA. CDR3 DNA: TGCAGCGTTGACCCCTGGGCGGGCGAGACCCAGTACTTC. Translated, it gives CSVDPWAGETQYF.